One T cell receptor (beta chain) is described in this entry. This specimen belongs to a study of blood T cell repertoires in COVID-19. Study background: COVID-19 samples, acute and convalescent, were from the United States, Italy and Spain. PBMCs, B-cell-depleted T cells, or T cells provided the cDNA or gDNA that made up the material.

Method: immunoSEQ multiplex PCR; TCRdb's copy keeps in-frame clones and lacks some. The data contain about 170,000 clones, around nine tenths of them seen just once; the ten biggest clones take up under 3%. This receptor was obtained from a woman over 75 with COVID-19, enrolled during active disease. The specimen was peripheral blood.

Here the CDR3 reads CASSPEFGAGTYEQYF. In DNA, the CDR3 is TGTGCCAGCAGCCCCGAGTTTGGGGCTGGAACCTACGAGCAGTACTTC. The chain employs TRBV5-6 and TRBJ2-7; a weak D match, TRBD1 (5 bases). The CDR3 has 16 amino acids. Germline assignment: CDR1 SGHDT and CDR2 YYEEEE. The V end lost 4 bases, the J end lost 2 bases, and 19 bases lay between the germline ends.